A single sample is the source of the 28 T cell receptor beta chains below, sequenced in a study of PD-1 blockade in mismatch repair-deficient tumors (dated by TCRdb to 2016 to 2017). Libraries were built with the immunoSEQ multiplex PCR assay. In its TCRdb copy, this immuneACCESS table keeps in-frame sequences only and misses some clones. Where compared with another copy, unresolved V genes explain less than half of these, and the others have no known cause. The sample table holds around 110,000 clones, of which 65% to 80% were seen once. The biggest ten clones account for roughly 4.8% of the sample. This sample comprised peripheral blood, obtained approximately 64 weeks after starting pembrolizumab. These receptors originate from an adult with mismatch repair-deficient cancer.

This sequence joins TRBV6-5 and TRBJ1-3; D ambiguous. Looked up from germline, CDR1 is MNHEY and CDR2 is SVGAGI. V lost 1 base to trimming and J lost 1 base, with 5 bases between them. This CDR3 comprises 14 residues. The CDR3 reads CASSYLGSGNTIYF. CDR3 coding DNA: TGTGCCAGCAGTTACTTGGGTTCTGGAAACACCATATATTTT.

The chain joins TRBV6-5 to TRBJ1-2, with 7 bases lining up with TRBD1. This CDR3 has 15 amino acids. The trim removed 2 bases at V and 4 bases at J, leaving 7 bases unmatched. CDR1 and CDR2 (germline): MNHEY, SVGAGI. The CDR3 reads CASSYSGRDSYGYTF. The CDR3, as DNA: TGTGCCAGCAGTTACAGCGGCCGGGACAGCTATGGCTACACCTTC.

The CDR3 is CATGQNSNQPQHF. CDR3 nucleotides: TGTGCCACCGGACAGAATAGCAATCAGCCCCAGCATTTT. This chain connects TRBV15 to TRBJ1-5; maybe TRBD1 (6 bases). The CDR3 loop spans 13 amino acids. Germline lookup yields CDR1 LNHNV and CDR2 YYDKDF (reference sequence). V shed 8 bases and J shed 0 bases, with 8 bases lying between them.

This clone appeared a single time. The chain couples TRBV7-2 to TRBJ2-6; tentatively, D is TRBD1 (5 bases). Germline lookup yields CDR1 SGHTA and CDR2 FQGNSA. The CDR3 length is 19 residues. V dropped 1 base and J dropped 0 bases, with 16 bases sitting between them. The CDR3 DNA is TGTGCCAGCAGCTTAGAGGAGTCCAGGGTCAACTCTGGGGCCAACGTCCTGACTTTC. It is translated as CASSLEESRVNSGANVLTF.

There are a few counts of this clone. This chain uses TRBV11-2 with TRBJ2-2; D call uncertain. Germline assignment: CDR1 SGHAT and CDR2 FQNNGV. The V end lost 3 bases, the J end lost 7 bases, and 6 bases lay between the germline ends. This CDR3 is built from 12 residues. CDR3 in amino acids: CASSFHSGELFF. CDR3 bases: TGTGCCAGCAGCTTCCACAGCGGGGAGCTGTTTTTT.

This clone appeared many times. The chain combines TRBV9 with TRBJ1-1; D remains ambiguous. Per the germline V gene, CDR1 is SGDLS and CDR2 is YYNGEE. Trimming removed 0 bases from V and 2 bases from J, with 5 bases in between. This CDR3 region has 13 residues. The CDR3 DNA reads as TGTGCCAGCAGCGTAGACCAAAACACTGAAGCTTTCTTT. Its translation is CASSVDQNTEAFF.

The V call is TRBV5-6, the J call TRBJ2-4; 7 bases fit TRBD2. CDR3 length: 15 amino acids. The germline gives CDR1 SGHDT, CDR2 YYEEEE. The trim removed 2 bases at V and 1 base at J, leaving 3 bases unmatched. DNA of the CDR3: TGTGCCAGCAGCTTTCCCGGGGGGGCCAAAAACATTCAGTACTTC. Translating gives CASSFPGGAKNIQYF.

In its sample, this clone was seen a few times. The chain couples TRBV11-2 to TRBJ2-2; 8 nucleotides line up with TRBD2. CDR1 SGHAT and CDR2 FQNNGV come from the germline V gene. The CDR3 extends over 16 amino acids. The junction had 5 bases not matched to a gene; V was cut back by 4 bases and J by 1 base. For the CDR3, the DNA is TGTGCCAGCAGCTCCCGACTAGCGATGAACACCGGGGAGCTGTTTTTT. Its protein product is CASSSRLAMNTGELFF. The full variable domain, rest sourced from reference TRBV11-2 and TRBJ2-2, is EAGVAQSPRYKIIEKRQSVAFWCNPISGHATLYWYQQILGQGPKLLIQFQNNGVVDDSQLPKDRFSAERLKGVDSTLKIQPAKLEDSAVYLCASSSRLAMNTGELFFGEGSRLTVL.

The chain carries TRBV4-2 and TRBJ2-5; the match to TRBD1 covers 10 bases. The ends lost 1 base at V and 4 bases at J; junction bases unmatched: 3. Looked up from germline, CDR1 is LGHNA and CDR2 is YNFKEQ. This CDR3 contains 15 residues. CDR3: CASSQGGTGAETQYF. The CDR3 nucleotides are TGTGCCAGCAGCCAAGGGGGGACAGGGGCAGAGACCCAGTACTTC.

The chain joins TRBV29-1 to TRBJ2-7; TRBD1 matches 8 bases. The germline V gene encodes CDR1 SQVTM and CDR2 ANQGSEA. The J segment lost 2 bases and the V segment lost 5 bases, leaving 8 bases of the junction unmatched. The CDR3 length is 14 residues. CDR3 region: CSVRSGTGPYEQYF. CDR3 nucleotide sequence: TGCAGCGTTCGTTCGGGGACAGGTCCCTACGAGCAGTACTTC.

This clone was seen only a few times. This chain uses TRBV11-2 with TRBJ2-3, with D uncertain. V shed 5 bases and J shed 8 bases, with 8 bases lying between them. Per the germline V gene, CDR1 is SGHAT and CDR2 is FQNNGV. The CDR3 extends over 11 amino acids. For the CDR3, the DNA is TGTGCCAGCAGCCAAACCGCTACGCAGTATTTT. Translated: CASSQTATQYF.

The J gene is TRBJ2-3, the V gene TRBV21-1; TRBD1, the table's D call, lacks a check against the DNA. TRBV21-1 is shown as a pseudogene. The CDR3 covers 16 residues. CDR3 sequence: CASSKARVNRTDTQYF. Here the CDR3 DNA reads TGTGCCAGCAGCAAAGCCAGGGTTAATCGTACAGATACGCAGTATTTT.

The chain's CDR3 is CASNIYMGTSGGTDTQYF. The CDR3 DNA is TGTGCCAGCAACATTTACATGGGGACTAGCGGGGGCACAGATACGCAGTATTTT. V usage is TRBV2 and J usage is TRBJ2-3, with 13 bases that match TRBD2. This CDR3 region has 18 residues. CDR1 and CDR2 from the germline V gene are SNHLY and FYNNEI. Trimming cost V 7 bases and J 1 base; bases outside gene matches: 11.

The rearrangement uses TRBV28 and TRBJ2-1; D call uncertain. The CDR3 contains 13 residues. Trimming took off 4 bases at V and 15 bases at J, with 19 bases between the two ends. The V gene's germline CDR1 is MDHEN and CDR2 SYDVKM. The CDR3 region is CASSSGSNVILFF. CDR3 sequence (DNA): TGTGCCAGCAGTTCCGGTTCTAATGTGATTCTGTTCTTC.

The CDR3 DNA follows: TGCGCCACCAGAGGGACGGGATCCTACAATGAGCAGTTCTTC. Protein product: CATRGTGSYNEQFF. The rearrangement links TRBV4-1 to TRBJ2-1; D tentatively fits TRBD1 or TRBD2 (5 bases each). Per the germline V gene, CDR1 is MGHRA and CDR2 is YSYEKL. The CDR3 sequence is 14 residues long. Between the trimmed V and J ends, which lost 10 bases and 1 base, there was a span of 14 bases.

This clone was seen a handful of times. The chain joins TRBV12-5 to TRBJ2-1, with unresolved D. CDR3 length equals 12 residues. V dropped 6 bases and J dropped 6 bases, with 9 bases sitting between them. Germline V gives CDR1 LGHNT, CDR2 FRNRAP. The CDR3 DNA reads TGTGCTAGTGGCATCCTCAGCAATGAGCAGTTCTTC. It translates to CASGILSNEQFF.

The chain carries TRBV30 and TRBJ1-5; 7 nucleotides match TRBD1. The CDR3 spans 18 residues. With 0 bases clipped from V and 0 bases from J, the junction kept 11 bases outside the gene matches. Germline V gene sequence: CDR1 GTSNPN, CDR2 SVGIG (reference sequence). The chain's CDR3 is CAWSVYRGNSYSNQPQHF. DNA for the CDR3: TGTGCCTGGAGTGTATACAGGGGCAATTCATATAGCAATCAGCCCCAGCATTTT.

The chain couples TRBV27 to TRBJ1-5; 8 bases agree with TRBD1. This CDR3 is built from 15 residues. The germline gives CDR1 MNHEY, CDR2 SMNVEV (reference sequence). V trimming: 0 bases; J trimming: 11 bases; junction bases outside the gene matches: 9. For the CDR3, the DNA is TGTGCCAGCAGTTTATCGGGGGACAGGAGGCGGACCCAGCATTTT. Protein sequence: CASSLSGDRRRTQHF.

The chain carries TRBV11-3 and TRBJ2-7; 10 bases map to TRBD1. CDR1 and CDR2 from the germline V gene are SGHNT and YENEEA. The V gene end was trimmed by 3 bases and the J gene end by 6 bases; junction bases not matched to a gene: 2. This CDR3 is 13 amino acids long. This CDR3 reads CASSFDRGREQYF. In nucleotides, the CDR3 is TGTGCCAGCAGCTTCGACAGGGGGCGCGAGCAGTACTTC.

This clone was observed a few times. This rearrangement joins TRBV12-5 to TRBJ1-2, with a possible D match to TRBD1 (5 bases). The CDR3 totals 13 residues. Germline-derived CDR1 and CDR2 are LGHNT and FRNRAP. Between the trimmed V and J ends, which lost 5 bases and 10 bases, there was a span of 17 bases. The CDR3 nucleotides read TGTGCTAGTGGTCCACTCTTGGGGGTAGCCTACACCTTC. Encoded protein: CASGPLLGVAYTF.

This clone was seen a single time. The rearrangement uses TRBV28 and TRBJ1-4; 7 positions match TRBD1. This CDR3 region has 13 residues. Per the germline V gene, CDR1 is MDHEN and CDR2 is SYDVKM. The trim removed 6 bases at V and 8 bases at J, leaving 6 bases unmatched. The CDR3 coding sequence is TGTGCCAGCAGACTAGGACAGGTAGAAAAACTGTTTTTT. This encodes CASRLGQVEKLFF.

There are a few counts of this clone. J is TRBJ2-1 and V is TRBV6-4; D not resolved. This CDR3 is 13 amino acids long. Looked up from germline, CDR1 is MRHNA and CDR2 is SNTAGT. The V end lost 3 bases, the J end lost 0 bases, and 3 bases lay between the germline ends. The CDR3: CASSERSYNEQFF. CDR3 nucleotide sequence: TGTGCCAGCAGTGAGCGCTCCTACAATGAGCAGTTCTTC.

The chain recombines TRBV13 with TRBJ2-7, with D perhaps TRBD1 (6 bases). Germline V gives CDR1 PRHDT, CDR2 FYEKMQ (reference sequence). The CDR3 is made up of 14 amino acids. V lost 5 bases, J lost 3 bases, and 14 bases lay in between. CDR3 sequence (DNA): TGTGCCAGCAGCCCCGCAGGGACATACTACGAGCAGTACTTC. The encoded protein is CASSPAGTYYEQYF.

The rearrangement joins TRBV2 to TRBJ2-3; no reliable D call. The V end was cut by 7 bases, the J end by 0 bases, with 11 bases between. CDR1 and CDR2 from the germline V gene are SNHLY and FYNNEI. This CDR3 has 14 residues. The CDR3: CASKAAISTDTQYF. CDR3 DNA sequence: TGTGCCAGCAAGGCAGCAATTAGCACAGATACGCAGTATTTT.

This clone was seen just once. This chain connects TRBV5-1 to TRBJ1-4; D may be TRBD1 (6 bases). The CDR3 covers 15 residues. V lost 4 bases and J lost 3, with 13 bases in between. The germline V gene has CDR1 SGHRS and CDR2 YFSETQ. CDR3 sequence reads: CASSASGDANEKLFF. CDR3 nucleotides: TGCGCCAGCAGCGCCTCAGGGGATGCTAATGAAAAACTGTTTTTT. Full variable domain (rest looked up from reference TRBV5-1 and TRBJ1-4): KAGVTQTPRYLIKTRGQQVTLSCSPISGHRSVSWYQQTPGQGLQFLFEYFSETQRNKGNFPGRFSGRQFSNSRSEMNVSTLELGDSALYLCASSASGDANEKLFFGSGTQLSVL.

CDR3 region: CASSTDRGDEQFF. DNA for the CDR3: TGTGCCAGCAGCACGGACAGGGGCGATGAGCAGTTCTTC. The chain is built from TRBV11-2 and TRBJ2-1; 9 bases align to TRBD1. Trimming took 5 bases from V and 8 from J; bases not matched to a gene: 4. CDR3 length: 13 amino acids. CDR1 is SGHAT, CDR2 FQNNGV, per germline.

This chain's CDR3 is CASSGEGLPQFF. CDR3 sequence (DNA): TGTGCCAGCAGCGGGGAGGGACTCCCGCAGTTCTTC. V usage is TRBV7-6 and J usage is TRBJ2-1; 7 bases match TRBD2. Per germline, CDR1 SGHVS and CDR2 FNYEAQ. The CDR3 is 12 amino acids. The trim removed 5 bases at V and 12 bases at J, leaving 7 bases unmatched.

This clone was seen just once. The genes are TRBV5-5 and TRBJ1-2, with D maybe TRBD1 (5 bases). Germline CDR1 is SGHKS and CDR2 is YYEKEE (reference sequence). V lost 3 bases to trimming and J lost 0 bases, with 12 bases between them. This CDR3 is built from 15 residues. CDR3 in amino acids: CASSSGRGANYGYTF. The DNA for the CDR3 is TGTGCCAGCAGCTCGGGACGGGGAGCTAACTATGGCTACACCTTC. Supplemented by reference TRBV5-5 and TRBJ1-2, the full variable domain reads DAGVTQSPTHLIKTRGQQVTLRCSPISGHKSVSWYQQVLGQGPQFIFQYYEKEERGRGNFPDRFSARQFPNYSSELNVNALLLGDSALYLCASSSGRGANYGYTFGSGTRLTVV.